This T cell receptor (beta chain) was identified in a study of T-cell reconstitution after alpha-beta-depleted transplantation in children (dated by TCRdb to 2016 to 2017). Describing the broader study: T-cell immune reconstitution after TCRalphabeta/CD19-depleted allogeneic hematopoietic cell transplantation in children was quantitatively tracked in the study by means of TCR repertoire profiling. The paper as a whole reports these results and caveats: The high TCRbeta diversity at day 60 in some patients was ascribed to recipient T cells and intrathymic progenitors that had survived conditioning. About two months after transplant, the apparently early recovery of alphabetaT-cell counts reportedly depended on just several hundred clones that had expanded rapidly and came from non-depleted graft cells. Hyperexpanded clone frequencies declined over subsequent months; after one year, T-cell counts and TCRbeta diversity were mostly attributed to newly produced T cells.

The label giving this sample's treatment or condition can be read as: allogeneic hematopoietic cell transplantation with graft depleted of TCRalphabeta T cells and CD19 B cells. TCRalphabeta/CD19-depleted allogeneic hematopoietic cell grafts were given to the transplant recipients, all of whom were children. Library creation used PCR. The data were produced on an Illumina HiSeq 2500. TCR library preparation used molecular barcoding, with unique molecular identifiers applied to normalize quantification of the TCRbeta repertoire. The public sequencing data were trimmed at Q25 with fastp and processed into clonotypes with MiXCR by TCRdb, which kept only in-frame beta chains. Rows are combined by CDR3 protein, so each entry shows the most common genes and DNA. Here the sample has approximately 430,000 distinct CDR3 sequences; around 15% occur a single time. The leading ten clones occupy under 30% of the sample.

This clonotype was observed a few times. Its target antigen remains unknown. The sample holds no much larger clone one base away, and base qualities are not on file. The germline V gene sets CDR1 to MGHDK and CDR2 to SYGVNS. Trimming costs V 3 bases and J 0 bases, and their ends lie 9 bases apart. The CDR3 numbers 15 residues from cysteine through phenylalanine. The CDR3 DNA has 45 bases and is translated from base 1. The sequences come from PBMCs, mostly from graft donor cells, collected 360 days after TCRalphabeta/CD19-depleted stem cell transplant. The rearranged segments are TRBV25-1 and TRBJ2-1; no confident D gene assignment can be made. The TCR was taken from a boy in the first two years of life who had a stem cell transplant for Wiskott-Aldrich syndrome, so the T cells may come from the graft donor. The CDR3 in this case is CASSDHGRSYNEQFF. The DNA sequence is TGTGCCAGCAGTGACCACGGACGCTCCTACAATGAGCAGTTCTTC. The CDR3, completed at both ends by the reference TRBV25-1 and TRBJ2-1 genes, gives the full variable domain EADIYQTPRYLVIGTGKKITLECSQTMGHDKMYWYQQDPGMELHLIHYSYGVNSTEKGDLSSESTVSRIRTEHFPLTLESARPSHTSQYLCASSDHGRSYNEQFFGPGTRLTVL.